The rows below give T cell receptor beta chains drawn from one sample of a study of shared clonotypes between healthy human individuals. Repertoires were generated with immunoSEQ multiplex PCR, while TCRdb's copy carries only in-frame clones and drops some. This sample has about 2.1 million clones, with roughly 91% found just once. Material for sequencing was naive CD8+ T cells from PBMCs. These receptors all come from a man between 18 and 35 years old in good health. Some clones in this sample may be carry-over from other donors' samples. CDR3s include the opening cysteine and the closing phenylalanine or tryptophan. The D gene is left open where the match is weak. The size entry is marked missing in some rows and otherwise reads once, few, many or a size class.

TRBD2	TRBV5-4	TRBJ2-1	17	NA	TGTGCCAGCAGCTTGGGGGGGGAACTAGCGGTACAATGGGAGCAGTTCTTC	CASSLGGELAVQWEQFF
NA	TRBV6-1	TRBJ1-1	13	few	TGTGCCAGCAGTTTAAGGTGGGCCACTGAAGCTTTCTTT	CASSLRWATEAFF
TRBD2	TRBV4-2	TRBJ2-7	14	NA	TGTGCCAGCAGCCCCTGGACTAGTCCCCACGAGCAGTACTTC	CASSPWTSPHEQYF
NA	TRBV9	TRBJ2-5	13	NA	TGTGCCAGCAGCGGCAGGGACCAAGAGACCCAGTACTTC	CASSGRDQETQYF
NA	TRBV6-5	TRBJ2-7	12	NA	TGTGCCAGCAGTTCCGGACTCTACGAGCAGTACTTC	CASSSGLYEQYF
NA	TRBV4-1	TRBJ1-1	17	NA	TGCGCCAGCAGCCCCTTAAACAGAGAATTAGCCAACGCTGAAGCTTTCTTT	CASSPLNRELANAEAFF
TRBD2	TRBV2	TRBJ2-5	14	NA	TGTGCCAGCAGTGACCTGCGCGGGGGGGAGACCCAGTACTTC	CASSDLRGGETQYF
NA	TRBV7-9	TRBJ1-2	16	once	TGTGCCAGCAGCGGACTAACCCTAGACAGGCAGTATGGCTACACCTTC	CASSGLTLDRQYGYTF
NA	TRBV5-1	TRBJ2-2	19	NA	TGCGCCAGCAGCTTGGTCGGACACCGAACCCTATGGGACACCGGGGAGCTGTTTTTT	CASSLVGHRTLWDTGELFF
NA	TRBV11-3	TRBJ2-1	15	NA	TGTGCCAGCAGCTCCTGGGGGGGGGCTGCGAATGAGCAGTTCTTC	CASSSWGGAANEQFF